This passage covers 20 T cell receptor beta chains from one sample sequenced in a study of T cell responses to AZD1222 COVID-19 vaccine. Clones were read by immunoSEQ multiplex PCR, and TCRdb kept only the in-frame ones, dropping some. The sample holds under 150,000 clones; roughly 90% are singletons and the top ten take about 3%. Here the sequenced sample was peripheral blood, taken on day 0 of AZD1222 vaccination. Receptors were obtained from an adult in good health.

The chain couples TRBV29-1 to TRBJ1-2; TRBD1 matches at 7 bases. This CDR3 has 13 amino acids. Looked up from germline, CDR1 is SQVTM and CDR2 is ANQGSEA. Trimming cost V 6 bases and J 2 bases; bases outside gene matches: 6. CDR3 nucleotide sequence: TGCAGCGTAAAATTGACAGGGAACTATGGCTACACCTTC. This gives the protein CSVKLTGNYGYTF.

The chain is built from TRBV3-1 (or the pseudogene TRBV3-2) and TRBJ2-3; D is uncertain. V lost 4 bases and J lost 3, with 11 bases in between. The CDR3 is 14 residues long. Germline CDR1 LGHDT, CDR2 YNNKEL (reference sequence). CDR3 coding DNA: TGTGCCAGCAGCCCCCGGCTTAAGACAGATACGCAGTATTTT. Translated, it gives CASSPRLKTDTQYF.

This clone has a single count. The chain carries TRBV3-1 (or the pseudogene TRBV3-2) and TRBJ1-2; D not certain. V lost 0 bases and J lost 7, with 9 bases in between. This CDR3 has 13 residues. CDR1 is LGHDT and CDR2 is YNNKEL in the germline V gene (reference sequence). CDR3 nucleotide sequence: TGTGCCAGCAGCCAAGAGTGGATTGGTGGCTACACCTTC. Translation: CASSQEWIGGYTF.

CDR3: CASSQTQGYEQYF. The CDR3 DNA reads as TGTGCCAGCAGCCAAACACAGGGCTACGAGCAGTACTTC. V and J are TRBV5-5 and TRBJ2-7, with D maybe TRBD1 (6 bases). This CDR3 contains 13 residues. The germline gives CDR1 SGHKS, CDR2 YYEKEE (reference sequence). V lost 4 bases, J lost 3 bases, and 11 bases lay in between.

J is TRBJ1-1 and V is TRBV5-1; a weak D match, TRBD1 (5 bases). The V and J ends lost 4 bases and 4 bases respectively, with 11 bases between them. This CDR3 is 13 amino acids long. Germline V lookup: CDR1 SGHRS, CDR2 YFSETQ. The CDR3 region is CASSTRGGTEAFF. The CDR3 DNA sequence: TGCGCCAGCAGCACCCGGGGGGGCACTGAAGCTTTCTTT.

V usage is TRBV7-9 and J usage is TRBJ1-1; 8 nucleotides agree with TRBD1. The junction had 13 bases not matched to a gene; V was cut back by 5 bases and J by 8 bases. Germline CDR1 SEHNR, CDR2 FQNEAQ (reference sequence). This CDR3 has 15 amino acids. The CDR3 sequence: CASSPSRGLQGEAFF. CDR3 in DNA: TGTGCCAGCAGCCCATCCAGGGGGCTTCAGGGGGAAGCTTTCTTT.

The rearrangement joins TRBV19 to TRBJ1-4; D is uncertain. The ends were cut back, 3 bases at V and 8 bases at J, with 10 bases in the middle. Looked up from germline, CDR1 is LNHDA and CDR2 is SQIVND (reference sequence). This CDR3 is built from 13 residues. The CDR3 DNA sequence: TGTGCCAGTAGTATTTTAACAAACGAAAAACTGTTTTTT. It translates to CASSILTNEKLFF.

The chain combines TRBV6-6 with TRBJ1-1, with no clear D. The CDR3 sequence is 16 residues long. V lost 5 bases to trimming and J lost 1 base, with 17 bases between them. Germline CDR1 is MNHNY and CDR2 is SVGAGI (reference sequence). The chain's CDR3 is CASSPPGGPGNTEAFF. CDR3 DNA sequence: TGTGCCAGCAGTCCCCCGGGAGGCCCAGGGAACACTGAAGCTTTCTTT.

The rearrangement joins TRBV30 to TRBJ1-1; D ambiguous. The germline CDR1 and CDR2 sequences are GTSNPN and SVGIG (reference sequence). The CDR3 sequence is 13 residues long. The V end lost 4 bases, the J end lost 5 bases, and 14 bases lay between the germline ends. The DNA of the CDR3 is TGTGCCTGGAATCCGGGTAAGGTGACTGAAGCTTTCTTT. Protein: CAWNPGKVTEAFF.

CDR3 bases: TGTGCCAGTAGTACTGGTAGGAACACTGAAGCTTTCTTT. Protein sequence: CASSTGRNTEAFF. The V call is TRBV19, the J call TRBJ1-1; D uncertain. V was pared by 4 bases and J by 1 base, with 7 bases between. CDR3 length: 13 amino acids. Germline CDR1 is LNHDA and CDR2 is SQIVND (reference sequence).

The chain has TRBV9 and TRBJ2-3; D perhaps matches TRBD2 (5 bases). CDR1 and CDR2 from the germline V gene are SGDLS and YYNGEE. The V end was cut by 3 bases, the J end by 1 base, with 15 bases between. The CDR3 loop spans 16 amino acids. CDR3 coding DNA: TGTGCCAGCAGCGGAAGCGGAGCAAGACGCACAGATACGCAGTATTTT. Amino acids: CASSGSGARRTDTQYF.

The chain couples TRBV24-1 to TRBJ2-1; possible D gene TRBD2, 6 bases. The CDR3 has 16 amino acids. Germline CDR1 and CDR2: KGHDR and SFDVKD. V lost 0 bases to trimming and J lost 8 bases, with 16 bases between them. The DNA for the CDR3 is TGTGCCACCAGTGATTTGAGGGGACTTGACCCGTATGAGCAGTTCTTC. Its protein is CATSDLRGLDPYEQFF.

The J gene is TRBJ2-7, the V gene TRBV14; D is undetermined. The CDR3 contains 14 residues. Germline CDR1 reads SGHDN; CDR2 reads FVKESK. V lost 3 bases, J lost 2 bases, and 11 bases lay in between. The CDR3 region has the DNA TGTGCCAGCAGCCATTTAGCAGGAACCTACGAGCAGTACTTC. Residues: CASSHLAGTYEQYF.

CDR3 residues: CASSERSGYNSPLHF. DNA of the CDR3: TGTGCCAGCAGCGAGAGGTCCGGTTATAATTCACCCCTCCACTTT. The chain has TRBV6-6 and TRBJ1-6, with D unresolved. Per the germline V gene, CDR1 is MNHNY and CDR2 is SVGAGI (reference sequence). Trimming took 6 bases from V and 4 from J, leaving 13 bases between them. The CDR3 extends over 15 amino acids.

V and J are TRBV2 and TRBJ1-5, with 9 nucleotides matching TRBD1. This CDR3 is built from 14 residues. The J segment lost 6 bases and the V segment lost 7 bases, leaving 7 bases of the junction unmatched. CDR1 and CDR2 (germline): SNHLY, FYNNEI. CDR3 bases: TGTGCCAGCATCCCGGACAGGGGTCTTCAGCCCCAGCATTTT. Translated, it gives CASIPDRGLQPQHF.

The V call is TRBV28, the J call TRBJ1-1; 9 bases map to TRBD1. The CDR3 extends over 15 amino acids. The V gene's germline CDR1 is MDHEN and CDR2 SYDVKM. Trimming cost V 5 bases and J 4 bases; bases outside gene matches: 8. The CDR3 nucleotides are TGTGCCAGCAGTGAACGGACAGGGGTGGGCACTGAAGCTTTCTTT. It specifies CASSERTGVGTEAFF.

The chain couples TRBV30 to TRBJ1-1; tentative D call: TRBD1 (6 bases). Germline values: CDR1 GTSNPN, CDR2 SVGIG (reference sequence). The CDR3 spans 12 residues. Trimming stripped 0 bases from V and 10 bases from J, with 12 bases between. CDR3 DNA: TGTGCCTGGAGTGTAGGGGGTCCCGGAGCTTTCTTT. This sequence encodes CAWSVGGPGAFF.

The rearrangement links TRBV5-4 to TRBJ2-7; the D gene is possibly TRBD2 (5 bases). The CDR3 runs 14 residues. Germline CDR1 is SGHNT and CDR2 is YYREEE (reference sequence). V was clipped by 2 bases and J by 1 base, with 10 bases between them. The CDR3 region is CASSLGLASYEQYF. CDR3 nucleotide sequence: TGTGCCAGCAGCTTAGGGCTAGCTTCCTACGAGCAGTACTTC.

This clone came up once. Other DNA sequences in this sample translate to the same CDR3. The CDR3 protein is CASSESGSNQPQHF. The CDR3 bases are TGCGCCAGCAGTGAGTCGGGGAGCAATCAGCCCCAGCATTTT. This chain links TRBV10-2 with TRBJ1-5; D is ambiguous. Germline V gene data show CDR1 as WSHSY and CDR2 as SAAADI. The V and J ends lost 0 bases and 1 base respectively, with 4 bases between them. The CDR3 extends over 14 amino acids.

This clone was seen a handful of times. This chain uses TRBV6-1 with TRBJ2-7; 11 bases map to TRBD1. CDR3 length: 15 residues. V was clipped by 2 bases and J by 3 bases; unmatched bases: 3. Germline CDR1 is MNHNS and CDR2 is SASEGT. CDR3 sequence: CASSESGTGGYEQYF. The DNA of the CDR3 is TGTGCCAGCAGTGAAAGTGGGACAGGGGGCTACGAGCAGTACTTC.